This is a list of T cell receptor beta chains from one sample in a study of beta chain features in type 1 diabetes. Repertoires were generated with immunoSEQ multiplex PCR, while TCRdb's copy carries only in-frame clones and drops some. This table holds some 240,000 clones, roughly 17% found once. The sequenced material came from naive CD4+ T cells from blood. These receptors were obtained from a man aged 30 to 39 with type 1 diabetes. Each CDR3 is given with its conserved first and last residue. The D gene is left open where the match is weak. Clone size is stated in some rows and not others, as once, few, many or a class when expanded.

abundance	len	v_gene	d_gene	j_gene	CDR3nt	CDR3aa
.	14	TRBV4-1	.	TRBJ1-1	TGCGCCAGCAGCCAAGATTGGGCAGGGGCTGAAGCTTTCTTT	CASSQDWAGAEAFF
few	10	TRBV29-1	.	TRBJ1-1	TGCAGCGTTAAAAACACTGAAGCTTTCTTT	CSVKNTEAFF
.	18	TRBV9	TRBD1	TRBJ1-1	TGTGCCAGCAGCGTAGTCCCATCGGACAGGCGGATGAACACTGAAGCTTTCTTT	CASSVVPSDRRMNTEAFF
.	13	TRBV29-1	.	TRBJ2-7	TGCAGCACCGGGACTTTCCTCGGGGACGAGCAGTACTTC	CSTGTFLGDEQYF
.	14	TRBV18	.	TRBJ2-7	TGTGCCAGCTCCCCGGGACTTCTCTCCTACGAGCAGTACTTC	CASSPGLLSYEQYF
few	13	TRBV29-1	.	TRBJ2-3	TGCAGCGGAAGAACCTCTAGCACAGATACGCAGTATTTT	CSGRTSSTDTQYF
few	17	TRBV4-3	TRBD2	TRBJ2-1	TGCGCCAGCAGCCAGCGACTAGCGGGAGTCTCCTACAATGAGCAGTTCTTC	CASSQRLAGVSYNEQFF
few	14	TRBV19	.	TRBJ2-5	TGTGCCAGTACAAGGCGGGCCGGACAAGAGACCCAGTACTTC	CASTRRAGQETQYF
.	14	TRBV7-2	TRBD1	TRBJ2-3	TGTGCCAGCAGCTTAGACAGGGGACAGAATACGCAGTATTTT	CASSLDRGQNTQYF
.	13	TRBV30	.	TRBJ1-2	TGTGCCTGGAGTGTATCGGCAAACTATGGCTACACCTTC	CAWSVSANYGYTF
.	15	TRBV25-1	.	TRBJ2-5	TGTGCCAGCAGTGAAGGGGGTTCGTACCAAGAGACCCAGTACTTC	CASSEGGSYQETQYF